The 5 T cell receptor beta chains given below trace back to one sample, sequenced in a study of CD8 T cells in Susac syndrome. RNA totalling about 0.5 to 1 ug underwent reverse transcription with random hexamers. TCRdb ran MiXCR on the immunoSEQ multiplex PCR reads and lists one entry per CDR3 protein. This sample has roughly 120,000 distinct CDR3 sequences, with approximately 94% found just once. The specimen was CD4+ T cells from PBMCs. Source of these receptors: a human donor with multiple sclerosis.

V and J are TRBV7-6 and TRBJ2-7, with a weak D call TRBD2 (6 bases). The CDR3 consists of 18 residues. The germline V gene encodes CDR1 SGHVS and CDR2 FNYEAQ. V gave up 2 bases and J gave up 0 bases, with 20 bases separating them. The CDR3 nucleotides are TGTGCCAGCAGCTTAAGCGTGGGGACGGGAGTCGGCTCCTACGAGCAGTACTTC. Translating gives CASSLSVGTGVGSYEQYF.

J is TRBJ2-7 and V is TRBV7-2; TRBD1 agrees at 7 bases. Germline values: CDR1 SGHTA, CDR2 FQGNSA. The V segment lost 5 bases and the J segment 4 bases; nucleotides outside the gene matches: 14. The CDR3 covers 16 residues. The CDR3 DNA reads TGTGCCAGCAGCCCGCACCCCGGGGACAGTCCATACGAGCAGTACTTC. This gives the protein CASSPHPGDSPYEQYF.

CDR3 DNA: TGTGCCAGCAGTGAACAGGCGGTCCCCTACGAGCAGTACTTC. Its translation: CASSEQAVPYEQYF. This chain links TRBV2 with TRBJ2-7; D call uncertain. From germline, CDR1 is SNHLY and CDR2 FYNNEI. V shed 2 bases and J shed 2 bases, with 10 bases lying between them. This CDR3 comprises 14 residues.

This chain's CDR3 is CASSGPGDGLGGYTF. CDR3 in DNA: TGTGCCAGCAGCGGGCCGGGGGACGGTCTAGGAGGCTACACCTTC. The chain joins TRBV2 to TRBJ1-2, with D perhaps TRBD1 (5 bases). Looked up from germline, CDR1 is SNHLY and CDR2 is FYNNEI. Deletions cut 6 bases from V and 8 bases from J, with 22 bases between. The CDR3 loop spans 15 amino acids.

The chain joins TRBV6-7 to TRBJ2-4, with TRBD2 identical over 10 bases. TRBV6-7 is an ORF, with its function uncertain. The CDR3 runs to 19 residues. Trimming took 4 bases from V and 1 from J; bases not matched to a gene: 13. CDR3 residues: CASSFTTSGRAAAKNIQYF. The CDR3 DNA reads TGTGCCAGCAGTTTCACAACGAGCGGGAGGGCAGCGGCCAAAAACATTCAGTACTTC.